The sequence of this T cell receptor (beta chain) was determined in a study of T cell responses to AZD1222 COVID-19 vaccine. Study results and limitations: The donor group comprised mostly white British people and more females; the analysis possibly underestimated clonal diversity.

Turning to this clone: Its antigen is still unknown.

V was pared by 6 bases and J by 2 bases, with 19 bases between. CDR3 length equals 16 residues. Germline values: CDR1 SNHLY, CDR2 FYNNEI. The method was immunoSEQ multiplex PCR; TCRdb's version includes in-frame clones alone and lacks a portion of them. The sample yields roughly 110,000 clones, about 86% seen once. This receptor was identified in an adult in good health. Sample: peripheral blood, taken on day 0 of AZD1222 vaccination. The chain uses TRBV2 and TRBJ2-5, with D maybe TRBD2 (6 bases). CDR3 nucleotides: TGTGCCAGCAGGTTGGAGGGACCGACAATACAAGAGACCCAGTACTTC. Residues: CASRLEGPTIQETQYF.